This section outlines one T cell receptor (beta chain) sequence together with its context. These data come from a study of Ad26.COV2.S vaccination and SARS-CoV-2 variants. Study details: The trial was COV1001 and the donor's arm was Ad26.COV2.S. The vaccine Ad26.COV2.S was put into the muscle once, or twice with 56 days between.

Assay: immunoSEQ multiplex PCR; the TCRdb copy retains only in-frame clones and omits some. The data hold hundreds of thousands of clones, with about four fifths observed a single time. Specified treatment: roughly 18 received Ad26.COV2.S at low or high dose, single or two shots; several received placebo; per-sample allocation not given. Samples analyzed were those drawn on day 63 after the first vaccine or placebo injection. Donation was by an adult aged 18-55 years who was in Boston. SARS-CoV-2 spike from the Wuhan strain was encoded by the vaccine, an Ad26 vector. CDR3 length equals 15 residues. CDR1 is MGHRA, CDR2 YSYEKL, per germline. The V end was cut by 1 base, the J end by 1 base, with 9 bases between.

This specimen was peripheral blood, taken in a trial of Ad26.COV2.S vaccine versus placebo. This rearrangement joins TRBV4-1 to TRBJ2-3; D possibly corresponds to TRBD2 (6 bases). The clonotype was recovered from a person aged 18-60 years who received the Ad26.COV2.S COVID-19 vaccine or a placebo. CDR3 protein: CASSQVEGGTDTQYF. CDR3 sequence (DNA): TGCGCCAGCAGCCAAGTGGAGGGTGGCACAGATACGCAGTATTTT.